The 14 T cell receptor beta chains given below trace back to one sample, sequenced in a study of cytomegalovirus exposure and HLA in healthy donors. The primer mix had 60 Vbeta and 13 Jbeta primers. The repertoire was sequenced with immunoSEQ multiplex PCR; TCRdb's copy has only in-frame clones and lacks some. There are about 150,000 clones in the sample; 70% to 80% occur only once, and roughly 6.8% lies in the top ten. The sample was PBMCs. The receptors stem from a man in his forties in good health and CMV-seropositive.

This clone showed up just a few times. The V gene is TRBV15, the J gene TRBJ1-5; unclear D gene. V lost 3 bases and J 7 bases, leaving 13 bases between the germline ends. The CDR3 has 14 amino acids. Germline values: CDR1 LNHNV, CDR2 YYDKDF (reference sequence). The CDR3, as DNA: TGTGCCACCAGCAGGGCGAGGGTGGGACAGCCCCAGCATTTT. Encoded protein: CATSRARVGQPQHF.

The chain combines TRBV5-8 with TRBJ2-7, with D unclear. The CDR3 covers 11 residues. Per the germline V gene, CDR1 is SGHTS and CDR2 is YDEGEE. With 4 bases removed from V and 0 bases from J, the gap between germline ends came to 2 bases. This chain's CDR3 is CASSHSYEQYF. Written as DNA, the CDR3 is TGTGCCAGCAGCCACTCCTACGAGCAGTACTTC. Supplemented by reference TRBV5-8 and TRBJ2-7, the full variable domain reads EAGVTQSPTHLIKTRGQQATLRCSPISGHTSVYWYQQALGLGLQFLLWYDEGEERNRGNFPPRFSGRQFPNYSSELNVNALELEDSALYLCASSHSYEQYFGPGTRLTVT.

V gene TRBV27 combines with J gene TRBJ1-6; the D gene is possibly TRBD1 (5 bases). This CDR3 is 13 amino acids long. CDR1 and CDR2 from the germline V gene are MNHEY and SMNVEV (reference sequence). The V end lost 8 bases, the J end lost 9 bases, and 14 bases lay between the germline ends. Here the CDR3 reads CASSGLIPSPLHF. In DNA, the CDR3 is TGTGCCAGCTCGGGACTGATCCCTTCACCCCTCCACTTT.

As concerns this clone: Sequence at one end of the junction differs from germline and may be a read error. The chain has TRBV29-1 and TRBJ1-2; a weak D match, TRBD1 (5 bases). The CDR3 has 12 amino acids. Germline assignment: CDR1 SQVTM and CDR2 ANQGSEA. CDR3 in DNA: TGCAGCGTCTCGGCAGGGTCCTATGACTACACCTTC. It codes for CSVSAGSYDYTF.

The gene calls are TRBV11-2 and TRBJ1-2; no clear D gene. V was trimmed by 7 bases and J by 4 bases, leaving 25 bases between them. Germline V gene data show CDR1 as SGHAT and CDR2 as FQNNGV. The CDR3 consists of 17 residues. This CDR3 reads CASTHSSRLLVGYGYTF. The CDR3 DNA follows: TGTGCCAGCACCCACTCGTCTAGGCTCCTGGTAGGCTATGGCTACACCTTC.

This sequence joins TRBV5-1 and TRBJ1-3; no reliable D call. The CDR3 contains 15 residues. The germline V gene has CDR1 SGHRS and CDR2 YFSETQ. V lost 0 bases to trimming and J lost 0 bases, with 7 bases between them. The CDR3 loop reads CASSLESPSGNTIYF. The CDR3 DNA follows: TGCGCCAGCAGCTTGGAGAGTCCCTCTGGAAACACCATATATTTT. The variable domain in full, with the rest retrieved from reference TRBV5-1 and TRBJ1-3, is KAGVTQTPRYLIKTRGQQVTLSCSPISGHRSVSWYQQTPGQGLQFLFEYFSETQRNKGNFPGRFSGRQFSNSRSEMNVSTLELGDSALYLCASSLESPSGNTIYFGEGSWLTVV.

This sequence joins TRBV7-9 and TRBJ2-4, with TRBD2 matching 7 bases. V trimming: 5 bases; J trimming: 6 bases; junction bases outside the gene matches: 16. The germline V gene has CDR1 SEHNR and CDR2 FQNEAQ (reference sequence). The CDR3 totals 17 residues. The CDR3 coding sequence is TGTGCCAGCAGCAAGCCTACACTGGGGGGGTTGGTAAACATTCAGTACTTC. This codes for CASSKPTLGGLVNIQYF. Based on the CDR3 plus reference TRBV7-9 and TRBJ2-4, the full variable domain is DTGVSQNPRHKITKRGQNVTFRCDPISEHNRLYWYRQTLGQGPEFLTYFQNEAQLEKSRLLSDRFSAERPKGSFSTLEIQRTEQGDSAMYLCASSKPTLGGLVNIQYFGAGTRLSVL.

The CDR3 sequence: CASSEAWGLNTIYF. The CDR3 nucleotides read TGTGCCAGCAGTGAAGCTTGGGGGCTAAACACCATATATTTT. This chain links TRBV2 with TRBJ1-3, with D possibly matching TRBD1 (6 bases). This CDR3 contains 14 residues. V shed 0 bases and J shed 6 bases, with 9 bases lying between them. In germline, CDR1 is SNHLY, CDR2 FYNNEI.

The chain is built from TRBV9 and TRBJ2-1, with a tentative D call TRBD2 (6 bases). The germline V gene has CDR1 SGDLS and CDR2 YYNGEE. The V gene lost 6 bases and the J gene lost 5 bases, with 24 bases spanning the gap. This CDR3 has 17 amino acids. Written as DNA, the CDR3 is TGTGCCAGCACCGAAAGAACCCTAGCGATCCTTAACAATGAGCAGTTCTTC. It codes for CASTERTLAILNNEQFF.

CDR3 sequence: CASSRGSYTDTQYF. CDR3 coding DNA: TGCGCCAGCAGCCGAGGGTCCTACACAGATACGCAGTATTTT. V and J are TRBV5-1 and TRBJ2-3, with a possible D match to TRBD2 (5 bases). Germline loops: CDR1 SGHRS, CDR2 YFSETQ. The CDR3 runs 14 residues. V lost 4 bases and J lost 2, with 11 bases in between.

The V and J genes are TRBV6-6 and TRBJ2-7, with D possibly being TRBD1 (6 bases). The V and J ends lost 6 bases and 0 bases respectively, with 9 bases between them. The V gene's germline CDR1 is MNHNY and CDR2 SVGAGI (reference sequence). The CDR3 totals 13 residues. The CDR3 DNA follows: TGTGCCAGCAGCCAGGGGACCTCCTACGAGCAGTACTTC. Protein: CASSQGTSYEQYF.

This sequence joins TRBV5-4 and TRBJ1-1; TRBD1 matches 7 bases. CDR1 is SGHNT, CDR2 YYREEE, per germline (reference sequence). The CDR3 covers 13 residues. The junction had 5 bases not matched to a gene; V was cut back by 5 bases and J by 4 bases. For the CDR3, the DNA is TGTGCCAGCAGGCGCGACAGGGCCACTGAAGCTTTCTTT. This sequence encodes CASRRDRATEAFF.

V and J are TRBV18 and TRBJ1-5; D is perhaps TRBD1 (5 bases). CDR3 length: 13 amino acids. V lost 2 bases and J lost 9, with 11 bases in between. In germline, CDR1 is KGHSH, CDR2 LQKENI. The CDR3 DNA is TGTGCCAGCTCACCAGCAGGGTCGTCGCCCCAGCATTTT. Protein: CASSPAGSSPQHF.

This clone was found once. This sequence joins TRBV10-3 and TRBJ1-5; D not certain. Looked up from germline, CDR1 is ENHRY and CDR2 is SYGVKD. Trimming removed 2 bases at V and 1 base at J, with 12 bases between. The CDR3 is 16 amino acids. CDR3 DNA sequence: TGTGCCATCAGTGAGCAGGCCCGAGGGAGCAATCAGCCCCAGCATTTT. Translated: CAISEQARGSNQPQHF.